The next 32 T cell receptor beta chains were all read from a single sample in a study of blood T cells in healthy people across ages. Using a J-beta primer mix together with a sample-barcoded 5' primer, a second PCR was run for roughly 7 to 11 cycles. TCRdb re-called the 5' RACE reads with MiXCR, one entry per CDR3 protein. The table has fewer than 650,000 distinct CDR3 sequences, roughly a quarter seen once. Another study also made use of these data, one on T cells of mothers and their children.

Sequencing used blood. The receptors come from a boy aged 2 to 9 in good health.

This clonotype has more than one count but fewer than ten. DNA of the CDR3: TGTGCCAGCAGCTCCTCTAGCACAGATACGCAGTATTTT. Its protein is CASSSSSTDTQYF. This chain connects TRBV7-3 to TRBJ2-3; D gene unclear. This CDR3 region has 13 residues. With 4 bases removed from V and 0 bases from J, the gap between germline ends came to 5 bases. The germline V gene has CDR1 SGHTA and CDR2 FQGTGA.

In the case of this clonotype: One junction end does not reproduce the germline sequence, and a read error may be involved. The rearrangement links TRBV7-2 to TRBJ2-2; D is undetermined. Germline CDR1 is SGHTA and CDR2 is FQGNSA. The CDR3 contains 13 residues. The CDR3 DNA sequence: TGTGCCAGCAGCAAGAGACGCACCAGGGAGCTGTTTTTT. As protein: CASSKRRTRELFF.

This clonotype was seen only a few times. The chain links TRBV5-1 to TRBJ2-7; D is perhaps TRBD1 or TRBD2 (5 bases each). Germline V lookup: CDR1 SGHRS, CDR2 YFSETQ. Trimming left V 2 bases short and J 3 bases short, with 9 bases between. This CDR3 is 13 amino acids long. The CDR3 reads CASSFGAFYEQYF. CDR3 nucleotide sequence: TGCGCCAGCAGCTTCGGGGCATTCTACGAGCAGTACTTC.

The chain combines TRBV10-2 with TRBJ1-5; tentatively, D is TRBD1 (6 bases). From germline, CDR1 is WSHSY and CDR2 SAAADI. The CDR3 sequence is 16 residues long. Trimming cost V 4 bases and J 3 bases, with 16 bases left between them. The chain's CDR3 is CASSASGGLNNQPQHF. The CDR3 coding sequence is TGCGCCAGCAGTGCTTCGGGGGGGCTGAACAATCAGCCCCAGCATTTT.

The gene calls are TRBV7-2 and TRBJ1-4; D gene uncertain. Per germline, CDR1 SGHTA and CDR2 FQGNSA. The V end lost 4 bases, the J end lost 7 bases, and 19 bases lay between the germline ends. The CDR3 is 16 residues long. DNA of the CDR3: TGTGCCAGCAGCTCTTCTCTGACGAGCGCGGCTGAAAAACTGTTTTTT. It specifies CASSSSLTSAAEKLFF.

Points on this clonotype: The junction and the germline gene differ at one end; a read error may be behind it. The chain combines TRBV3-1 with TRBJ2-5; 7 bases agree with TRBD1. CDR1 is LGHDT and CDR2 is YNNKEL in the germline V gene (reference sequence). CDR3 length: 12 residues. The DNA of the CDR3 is TGTGCCAGCAGCAACAGGGGTGAGACCCGGTACTTC. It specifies CASSNRGETRYF.

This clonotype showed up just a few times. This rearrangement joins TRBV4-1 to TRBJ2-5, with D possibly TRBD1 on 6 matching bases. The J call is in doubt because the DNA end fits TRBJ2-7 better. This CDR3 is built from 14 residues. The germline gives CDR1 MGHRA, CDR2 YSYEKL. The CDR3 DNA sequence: TGCGCCAGCAGCCAGGTGGGGGCATCTCTCGAGCAGTACTTC. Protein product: CASSQVGASLEQYF.

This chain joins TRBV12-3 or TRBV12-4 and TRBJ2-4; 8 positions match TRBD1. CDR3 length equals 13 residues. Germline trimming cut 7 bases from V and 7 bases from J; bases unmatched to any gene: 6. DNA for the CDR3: TGTGCCAGCACCCCGACAGGGGAGAACATTCAGTACTTC. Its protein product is CASTPTGENIQYF.

CDR3 sequence: CASSFGSGRNEQFF. The CDR3 bases are TGTGCCAGCAGCTTCGGAAGTGGGCGCAATGAGCAGTTCTTC. The chain uses TRBV7-8 and TRBJ2-5; D gene unclear. The J call may be mistaken, given a closer DNA end match to TRBJ2-1. This CDR3 has 14 residues. The germline CDR1 and CDR2 sequences are SGHVS and FQNEAQ.

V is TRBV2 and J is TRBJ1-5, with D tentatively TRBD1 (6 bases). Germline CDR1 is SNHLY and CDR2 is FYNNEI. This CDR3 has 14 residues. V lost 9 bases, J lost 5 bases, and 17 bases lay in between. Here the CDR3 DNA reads TGTGCCAGTGGGAACCGGGACACGGATCAGCCCCAGCATTTT. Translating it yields CASGNRDTDQPQHF. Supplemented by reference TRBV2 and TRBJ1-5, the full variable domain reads EPEVTQTPSHQVTQMGQEVILRCVPISNHLYFYWYRQILGQKVEFLVSFYNNEISEKSEIFDDQFSVERPDGSNFTLKIRSTKLEDSAMYFCASGNRDTDQPQHFGDGTRLSIL.

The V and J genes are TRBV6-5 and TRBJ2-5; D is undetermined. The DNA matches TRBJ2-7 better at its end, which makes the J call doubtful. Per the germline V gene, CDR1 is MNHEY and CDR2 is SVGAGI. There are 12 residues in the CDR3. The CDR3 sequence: CASTSLVYEQYF. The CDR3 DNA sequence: TGTGCCAGCACTAGTCTAGTCTACGAGCAGTACTTC.

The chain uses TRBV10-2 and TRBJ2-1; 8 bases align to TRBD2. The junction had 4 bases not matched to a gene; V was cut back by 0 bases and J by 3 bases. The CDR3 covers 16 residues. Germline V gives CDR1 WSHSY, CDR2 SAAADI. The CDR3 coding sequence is TGCGCCAGCAGTGAGTCGGGCGGGAGGTACTACAATGAGCAGTTCTTC. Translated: CASSESGGRYYNEQFF.

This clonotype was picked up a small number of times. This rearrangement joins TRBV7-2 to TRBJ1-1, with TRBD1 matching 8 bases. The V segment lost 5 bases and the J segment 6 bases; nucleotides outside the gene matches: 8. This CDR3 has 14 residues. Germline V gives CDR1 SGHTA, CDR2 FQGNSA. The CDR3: CASSPDRGKPEAFF. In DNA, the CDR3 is TGTGCCAGCAGCCCTGACAGGGGAAAGCCTGAAGCTTTCTTT.

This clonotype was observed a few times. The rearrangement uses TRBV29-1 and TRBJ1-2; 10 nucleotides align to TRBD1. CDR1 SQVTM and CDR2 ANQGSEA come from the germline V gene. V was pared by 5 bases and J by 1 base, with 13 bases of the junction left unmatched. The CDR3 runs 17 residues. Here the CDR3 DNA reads TGCAGCGTTACGCCACGTCCCGGGACAGGGGATAACTATGGCTACACCTTC. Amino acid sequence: CSVTPRPGTGDNYGYTF.

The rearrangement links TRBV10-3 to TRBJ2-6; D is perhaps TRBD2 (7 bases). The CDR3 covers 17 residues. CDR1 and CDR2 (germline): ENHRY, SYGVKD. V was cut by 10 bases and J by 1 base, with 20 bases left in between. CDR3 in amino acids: CATLGGPQGSGANVLTF. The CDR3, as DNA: TGTGCCACCCTCGGGGGGCCCCAAGGATCTGGGGCCAACGTCCTGACTTTC.

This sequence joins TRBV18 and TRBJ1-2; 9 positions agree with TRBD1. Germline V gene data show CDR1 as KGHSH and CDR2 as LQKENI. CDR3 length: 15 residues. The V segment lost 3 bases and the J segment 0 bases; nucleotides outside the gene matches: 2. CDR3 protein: CASSPGQGPNYGYTF. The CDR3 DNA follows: TGTGCCAGCTCACCGGGACAGGGTCCTAACTATGGCTACACCTTC.

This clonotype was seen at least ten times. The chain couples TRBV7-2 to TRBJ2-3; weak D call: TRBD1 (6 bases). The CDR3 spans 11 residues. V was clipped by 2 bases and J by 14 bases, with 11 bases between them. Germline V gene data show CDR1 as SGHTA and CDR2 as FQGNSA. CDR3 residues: CASSLQGPGYF. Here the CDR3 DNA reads TGTGCCAGCAGCTTACAGGGGCCCGGGTATTTT.

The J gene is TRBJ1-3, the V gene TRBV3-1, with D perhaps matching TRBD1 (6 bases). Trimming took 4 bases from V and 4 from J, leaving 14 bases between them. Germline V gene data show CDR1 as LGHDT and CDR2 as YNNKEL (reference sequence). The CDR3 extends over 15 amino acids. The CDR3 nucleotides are TGTGCCAGCAGCCTGCGGGGGGCGAAGGGAAACACCATATATTTT. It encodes CASSLRGAKGNTIYF.

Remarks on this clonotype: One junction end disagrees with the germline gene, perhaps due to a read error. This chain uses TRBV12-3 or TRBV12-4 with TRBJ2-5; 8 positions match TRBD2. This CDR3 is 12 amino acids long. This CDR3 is CASSLDQRGKFF. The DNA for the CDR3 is TGTGCCAGCAGTTTAGACCAGCGGGGGAAGTTCTTC.

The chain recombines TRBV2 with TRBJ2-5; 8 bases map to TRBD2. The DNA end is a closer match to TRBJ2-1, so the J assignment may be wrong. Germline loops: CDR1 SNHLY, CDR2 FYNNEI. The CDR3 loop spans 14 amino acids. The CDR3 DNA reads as TGTGCCACGTCGGGAGGGCCGGTTAATGATGAGCAGTTCTTC. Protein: CATSGGPVNDEQFF.

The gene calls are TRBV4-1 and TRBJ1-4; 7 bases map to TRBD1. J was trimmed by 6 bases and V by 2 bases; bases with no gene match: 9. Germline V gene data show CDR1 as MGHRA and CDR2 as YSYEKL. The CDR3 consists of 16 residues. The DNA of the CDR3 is TGCGCCAGCAGCCAACGCCCGACAGGGTGGGATGAAAAACTGTTTTTT. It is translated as CASSQRPTGWDEKLFF.

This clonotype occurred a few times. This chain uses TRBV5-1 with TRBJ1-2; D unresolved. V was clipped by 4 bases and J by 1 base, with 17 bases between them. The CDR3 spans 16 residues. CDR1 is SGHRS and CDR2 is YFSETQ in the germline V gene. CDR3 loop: CASSAGAGTFNYGYTF. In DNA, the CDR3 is TGCGCCAGCAGCGCGGGAGCAGGTACCTTTAACTATGGCTACACCTTC.

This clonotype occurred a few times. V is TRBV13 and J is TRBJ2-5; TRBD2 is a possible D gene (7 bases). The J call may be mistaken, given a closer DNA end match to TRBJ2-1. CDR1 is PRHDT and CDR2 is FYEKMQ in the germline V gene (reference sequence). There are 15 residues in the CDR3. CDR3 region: CASNRGGGPPYEQFF. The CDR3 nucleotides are TGTGCCAGCAACCGAGGGGGGGGACCACCGTATGAGCAGTTCTTC.

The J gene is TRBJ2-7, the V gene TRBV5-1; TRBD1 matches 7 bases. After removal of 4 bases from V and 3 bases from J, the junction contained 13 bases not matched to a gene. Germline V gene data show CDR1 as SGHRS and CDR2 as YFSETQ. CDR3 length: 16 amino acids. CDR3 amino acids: CASSQESGTADYEQYF. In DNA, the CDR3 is TGCGCCAGCAGCCAGGAATCCGGGACAGCCGACTACGAGCAGTACTTC. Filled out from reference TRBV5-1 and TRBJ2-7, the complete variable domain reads KAGVTQTPRYLIKTRGQQVTLSCSPISGHRSVSWYQQTPGQGLQFLFEYFSETQRNKGNFPGRFSGRQFSNSRSEMNVSTLELGDSALYLCASSQESGTADYEQYFGPGTRLTVT.

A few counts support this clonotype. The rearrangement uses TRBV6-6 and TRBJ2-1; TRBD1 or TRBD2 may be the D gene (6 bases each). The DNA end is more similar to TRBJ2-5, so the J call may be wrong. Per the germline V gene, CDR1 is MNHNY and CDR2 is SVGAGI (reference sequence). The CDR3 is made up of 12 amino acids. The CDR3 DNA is TGTGCCAGCAGTACGCCGGGGGCAGCCCAGTACTTC. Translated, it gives CASSTPGAAQYF.

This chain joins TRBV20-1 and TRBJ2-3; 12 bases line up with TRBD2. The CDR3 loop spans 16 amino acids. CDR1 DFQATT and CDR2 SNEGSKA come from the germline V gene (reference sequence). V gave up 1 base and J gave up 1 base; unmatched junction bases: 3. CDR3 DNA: TGCAGTGCTAGAGGACTAGCGGGGGATCGCACAGATACGCAGTATTTT. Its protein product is CSARGLAGDRTDTQYF.

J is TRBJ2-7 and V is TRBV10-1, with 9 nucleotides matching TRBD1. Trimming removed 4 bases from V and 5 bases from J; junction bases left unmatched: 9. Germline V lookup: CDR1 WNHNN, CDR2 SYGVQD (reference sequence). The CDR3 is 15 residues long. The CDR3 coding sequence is TGCGCCAGCAGTGCGACAAGACAGGGGGTCAACGAGCAGTACTTC. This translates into CASSATRQGVNEQYF.

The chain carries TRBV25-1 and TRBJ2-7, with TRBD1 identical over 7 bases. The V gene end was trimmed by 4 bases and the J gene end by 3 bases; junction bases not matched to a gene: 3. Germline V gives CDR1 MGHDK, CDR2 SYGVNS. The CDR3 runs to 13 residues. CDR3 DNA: TGTGCCAGCAGTGTGACAGGGATCTACGAGCAGTACTTC. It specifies CASSVTGIYEQYF.

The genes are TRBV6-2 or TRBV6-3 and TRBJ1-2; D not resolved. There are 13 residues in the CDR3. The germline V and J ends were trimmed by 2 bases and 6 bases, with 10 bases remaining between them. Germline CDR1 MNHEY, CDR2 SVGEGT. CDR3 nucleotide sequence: TGTGCCAGCAGTTACCCCGGTGCAGATGGCTACACCTTC. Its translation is CASSYPGADGYTF.

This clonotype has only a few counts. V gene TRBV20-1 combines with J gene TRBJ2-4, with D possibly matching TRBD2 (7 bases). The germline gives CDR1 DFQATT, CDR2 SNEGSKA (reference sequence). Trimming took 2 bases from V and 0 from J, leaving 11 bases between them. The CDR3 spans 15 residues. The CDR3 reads CSARKGGAAKNIQYF. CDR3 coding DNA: TGCAGTGCTAGAAAAGGGGGGGCAGCCAAAAACATTCAGTACTTC.

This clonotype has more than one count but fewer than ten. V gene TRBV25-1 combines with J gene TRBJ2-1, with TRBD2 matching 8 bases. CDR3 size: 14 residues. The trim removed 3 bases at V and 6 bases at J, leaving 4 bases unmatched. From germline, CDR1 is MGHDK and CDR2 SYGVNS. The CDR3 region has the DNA TGTGCCAGCAGTGAGGGGACTAGAGGCAATGAGCAGTTCTTC. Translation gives CASSEGTRGNEQFF.

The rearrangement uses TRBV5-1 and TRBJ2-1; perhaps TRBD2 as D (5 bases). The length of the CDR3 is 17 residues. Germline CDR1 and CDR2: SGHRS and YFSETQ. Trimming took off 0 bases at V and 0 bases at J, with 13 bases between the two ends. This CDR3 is CASSLAQLDFSYNEQFF. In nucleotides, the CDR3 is TGCGCCAGCAGCTTGGCCCAACTAGACTTCTCCTACAATGAGCAGTTCTTC.